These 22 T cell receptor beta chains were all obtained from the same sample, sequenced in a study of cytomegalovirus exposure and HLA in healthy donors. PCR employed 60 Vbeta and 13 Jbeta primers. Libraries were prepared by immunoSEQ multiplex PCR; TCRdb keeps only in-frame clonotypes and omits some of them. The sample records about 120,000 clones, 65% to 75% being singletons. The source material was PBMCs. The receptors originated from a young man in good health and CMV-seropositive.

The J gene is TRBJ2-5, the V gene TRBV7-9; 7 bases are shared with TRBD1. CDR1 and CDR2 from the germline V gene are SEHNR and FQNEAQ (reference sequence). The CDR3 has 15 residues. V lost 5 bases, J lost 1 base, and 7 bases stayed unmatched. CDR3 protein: CASSPRTGVQETQYF. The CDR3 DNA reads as TGTGCCAGCAGCCCTAGGACAGGAGTCCAAGAGACCCAGTACTTC.

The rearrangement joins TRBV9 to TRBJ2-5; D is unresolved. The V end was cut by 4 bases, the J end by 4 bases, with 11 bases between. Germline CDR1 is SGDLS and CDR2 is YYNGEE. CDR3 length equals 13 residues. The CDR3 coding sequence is TGTGCCAGCAGCCCTAGGTCGGGAGAGACCCAGTACTTC. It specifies CASSPRSGETQYF.

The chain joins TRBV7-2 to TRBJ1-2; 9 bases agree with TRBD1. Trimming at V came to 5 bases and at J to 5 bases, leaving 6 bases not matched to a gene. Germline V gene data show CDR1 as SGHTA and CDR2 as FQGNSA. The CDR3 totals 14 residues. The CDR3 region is CASSPDRGPYGYTF. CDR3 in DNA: TGTGCCAGCAGCCCGGACAGGGGCCCTTATGGCTACACCTTC.

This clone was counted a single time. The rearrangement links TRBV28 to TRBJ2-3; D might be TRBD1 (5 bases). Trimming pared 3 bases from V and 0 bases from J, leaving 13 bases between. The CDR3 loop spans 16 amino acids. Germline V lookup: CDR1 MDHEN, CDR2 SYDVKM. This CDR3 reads CASSFWGRASTDTQYF. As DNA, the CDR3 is TGTGCCAGCAGTTTTTGGGGCAGGGCTAGCACAGATACGCAGTATTTT.

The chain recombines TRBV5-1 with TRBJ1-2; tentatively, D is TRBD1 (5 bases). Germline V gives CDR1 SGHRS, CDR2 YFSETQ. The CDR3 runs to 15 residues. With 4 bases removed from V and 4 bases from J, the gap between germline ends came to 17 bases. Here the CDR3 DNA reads TGCGCCAGCAGCCCTTTGAGCGGGGGGAGCTATGGCTACACCTTC. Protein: CASSPLSGGSYGYTF.

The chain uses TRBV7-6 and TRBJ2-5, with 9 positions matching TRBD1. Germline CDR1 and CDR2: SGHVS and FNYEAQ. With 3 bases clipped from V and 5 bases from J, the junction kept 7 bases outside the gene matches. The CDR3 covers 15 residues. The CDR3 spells CASSFRDREWETQYF. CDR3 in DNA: TGTGCCAGCAGCTTCCGGGACAGGGAATGGGAGACCCAGTACTTC.

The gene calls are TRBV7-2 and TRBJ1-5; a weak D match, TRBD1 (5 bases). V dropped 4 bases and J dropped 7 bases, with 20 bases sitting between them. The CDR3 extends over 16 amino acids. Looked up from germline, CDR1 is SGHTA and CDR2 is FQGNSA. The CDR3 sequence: CASSWVGGRGEQPQHF. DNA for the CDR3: TGTGCCAGCAGCTGGGTTGGGGGGAGAGGGGAACAGCCCCAGCATTTT. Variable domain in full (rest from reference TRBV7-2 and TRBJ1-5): GAGVSQSPSNKVTEKGKDVELRCDPISGHTALYWYRQSLGQGLEFLIYFQGNSAPDKSGLPSDRFSAERTGGSVSTLTIQRTQQEDSAVYLCASSWVGGRGEQPQHFGDGTRLSIL.

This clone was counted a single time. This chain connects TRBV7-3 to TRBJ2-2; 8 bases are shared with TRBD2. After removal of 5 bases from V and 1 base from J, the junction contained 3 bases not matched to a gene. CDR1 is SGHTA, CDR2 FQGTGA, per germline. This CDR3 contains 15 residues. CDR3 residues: CASSTGTRNTGELFF. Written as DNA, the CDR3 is TGTGCCAGCAGCACCGGGACTAGGAACACCGGGGAGCTGTTTTTT.

CDR3 nucleotides: TGTGCCAGTACAGACTCCATCTTCGGGAGCAATCAGCCCCAGCATTTT. Translating gives CASTDSIFGSNQPQHF. V and J are TRBV19 and TRBJ1-5, with D unclear. With 7 bases removed from V and 1 base from J, the gap between germline ends came to 17 bases. Germline CDR1 is LNHDA and CDR2 is SQIVND (reference sequence). This CDR3 comprises 16 residues.

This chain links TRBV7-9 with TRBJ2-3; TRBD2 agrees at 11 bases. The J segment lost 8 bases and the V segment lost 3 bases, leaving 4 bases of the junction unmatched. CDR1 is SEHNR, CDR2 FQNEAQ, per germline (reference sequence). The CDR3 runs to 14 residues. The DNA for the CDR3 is TGTGCCAGCAGCTTTGGGACTAGCGGAACTACGCAGTATTTT. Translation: CASSFGTSGTTQYF.

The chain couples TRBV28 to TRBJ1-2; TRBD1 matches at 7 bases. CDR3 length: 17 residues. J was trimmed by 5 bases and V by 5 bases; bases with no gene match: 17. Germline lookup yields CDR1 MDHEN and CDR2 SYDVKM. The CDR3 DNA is TGTGCCAGCAGTCCCTCGGGAGACAGGGTACCGGTTTATGGCTACACCTTC. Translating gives CASSPSGDRVPVYGYTF.

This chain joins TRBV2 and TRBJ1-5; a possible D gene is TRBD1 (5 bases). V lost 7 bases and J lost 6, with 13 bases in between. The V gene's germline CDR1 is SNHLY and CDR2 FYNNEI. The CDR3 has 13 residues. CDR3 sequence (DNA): TGTGCCAGCAACGAAATGACAGTTCAGCCCCAGCATTTT. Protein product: CASNEMTVQPQHF. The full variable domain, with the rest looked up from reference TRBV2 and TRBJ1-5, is EPEVTQTPSHQVTQMGQEVILRCVPISNHLYFYWYRQILGQKVEFLVSFYNNEISEKSEIFDDQFSVERPDGSNFTLKIRSTKLEDSAMYFCASNEMTVQPQHFGDGTRLSIL.

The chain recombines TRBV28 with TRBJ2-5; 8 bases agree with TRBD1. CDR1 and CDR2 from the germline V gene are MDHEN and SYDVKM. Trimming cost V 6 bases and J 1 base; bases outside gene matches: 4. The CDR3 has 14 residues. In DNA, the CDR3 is TGTGCCAGCAGGCCAGGGGGCACCCAAGAGACCCAGTACTTC. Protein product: CASRPGGTQETQYF.

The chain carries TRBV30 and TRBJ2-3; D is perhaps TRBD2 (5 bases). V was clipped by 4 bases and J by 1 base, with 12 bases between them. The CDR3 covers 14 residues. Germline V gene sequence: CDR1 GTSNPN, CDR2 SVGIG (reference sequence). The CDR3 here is CAWTGIRGTDTQYF. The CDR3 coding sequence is TGTGCCTGGACGGGGATAAGGGGCACAGATACGCAGTATTTT.

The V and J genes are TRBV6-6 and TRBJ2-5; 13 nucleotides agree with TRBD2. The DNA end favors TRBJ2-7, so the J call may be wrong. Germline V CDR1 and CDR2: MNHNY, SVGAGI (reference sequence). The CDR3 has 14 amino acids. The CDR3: CASRLAGGLYEQYF. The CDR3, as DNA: TGTGCCAGCAGACTAGCGGGGGGGCTCTACGAGCAGTACTTC.

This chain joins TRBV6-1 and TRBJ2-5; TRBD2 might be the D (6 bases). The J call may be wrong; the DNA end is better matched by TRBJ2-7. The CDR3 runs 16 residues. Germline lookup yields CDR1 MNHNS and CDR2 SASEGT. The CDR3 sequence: CASSVFPGLLLYEQYF. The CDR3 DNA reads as TGTGCCAGCAGTGTATTCCCGGGACTCCTACTCTACGAGCAGTACTTC.

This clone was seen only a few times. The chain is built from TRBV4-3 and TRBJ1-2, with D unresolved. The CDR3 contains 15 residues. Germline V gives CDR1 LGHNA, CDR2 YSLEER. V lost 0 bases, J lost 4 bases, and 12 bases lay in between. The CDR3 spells CASSQDTGRTYGYTF. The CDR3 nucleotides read TGCGCCAGCAGCCAAGATACCGGGAGAACCTATGGCTACACCTTC.

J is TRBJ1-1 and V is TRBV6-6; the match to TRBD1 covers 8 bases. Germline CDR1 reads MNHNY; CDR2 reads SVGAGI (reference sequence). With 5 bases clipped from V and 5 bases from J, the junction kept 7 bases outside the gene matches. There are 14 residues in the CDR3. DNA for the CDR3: TGTGCCAGCAGTCCAACAGGGGGTTGGACTGAAGCTTTCTTT. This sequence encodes CASSPTGGWTEAFF.

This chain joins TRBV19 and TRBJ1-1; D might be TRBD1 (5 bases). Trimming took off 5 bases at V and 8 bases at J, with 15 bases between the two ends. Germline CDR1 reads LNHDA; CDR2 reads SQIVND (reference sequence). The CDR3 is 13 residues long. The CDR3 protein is CASSPRAGGEAFF. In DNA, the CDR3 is TGTGCCAGTAGTCCACGAGCGGGGGGAGAAGCTTTCTTT.

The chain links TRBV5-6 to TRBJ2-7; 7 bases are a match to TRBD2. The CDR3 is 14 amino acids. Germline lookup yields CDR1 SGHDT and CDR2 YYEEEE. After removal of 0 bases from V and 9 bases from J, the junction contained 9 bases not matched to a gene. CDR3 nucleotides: TGTGCCAGCAGCTTGGGACTAGGGAGGGATCGGCAGTACTTC. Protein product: CASSLGLGRDRQYF.

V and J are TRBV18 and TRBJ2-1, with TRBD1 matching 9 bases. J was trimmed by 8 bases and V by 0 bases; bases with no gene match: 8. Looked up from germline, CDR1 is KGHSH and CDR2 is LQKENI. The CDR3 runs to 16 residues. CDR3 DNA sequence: TGTGCCAGCTCACCACCGGTCACAGGGGGCACGGATGAGCAGTTCTTC. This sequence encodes CASSPPVTGGTDEQFF.

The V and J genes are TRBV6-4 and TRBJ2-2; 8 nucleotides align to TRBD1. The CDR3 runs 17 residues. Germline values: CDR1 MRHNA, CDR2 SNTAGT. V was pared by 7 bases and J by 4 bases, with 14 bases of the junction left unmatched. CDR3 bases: TGTGCCAGCACCTTGGGCAGGGGGCTTATGGGCACCGGGGAGCTGTTTTTT. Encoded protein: CASTLGRGLMGTGELFF.